This T cell receptor beta chain was sequenced during a study of blood T cell repertoires in COVID-19. Across the study: The United States, Italy and Spain supplied acute and convalescent COVID-19 samples. Nucleic acid was either cDNA or gDNA, and it came from T cells, B-cell-depleted T cells, or PBMCs.

Per the germline V gene, CDR1 is MNHEY and CDR2 is SVGAGI. J gave up 2 bases and V 4 bases, and 3 bases lay outside the gene matches. The CDR3 is made up of 14 amino acids. Original handling: Reference gene primer amplification gave estimated nucleated cell counts. The assay was immunoSEQ multiplex PCR, and TCRdb's table has in-frame clones only and misses some. For V, J and clone size, that table is used; D and trimming come from the DNA. This table holds 150,000 to 190,000 clones, 85% found once. In Seattle, patients joined the study during active infection and were tracked longitudinally. The chain joins TRBV6-5 to TRBJ2-3; 7 bases are a match to TRBD2. This TCR was recovered from a woman aged 55-70 years with COVID-19, enrolled during active disease. Sequencing input: peripheral blood. CDR3 loop: CASSFGTTTDTQYF. As DNA, the CDR3 is TGTGCCAGCAGTTTCGGGACTACCACAGATACGCAGTATTTT.